Below are 17 T cell receptor beta chains sequenced from a single sample in a study of T cells in Graves' hyperthyroidism and ophthalmopathy. Authors of the study amplified TCR beta CDR3 regions from RNA transcripts. The HTBI primer set served for first-round RT-PCR of the TCR CDR3. TCRdb re-called the multiplex PCR reads through MiXCR, storing one row per CDR3 protein. The sample lists around 660,000 distinct CDR3 sequences; just under 45% were seen once. The sequenced sample consisted of peripheral blood or thyroid tissue (not recorded which). The source of these receptors is an adult man with Graves' disease, either hyperthyroidism or ophthalmopathy (not recorded which).

The chain carries TRBV7-8 and TRBJ1-1; D is possibly TRBD1 (5 bases). Germline-derived CDR1 and CDR2 are SGHVS and FQNEAQ. V lost 6 bases to trimming and J lost 4 bases, with 18 bases between them. CDR3 length: 15 residues. Written as DNA, the CDR3 is TGTGCCAGCAGTACCCTAGACAGTGTGAGCACTGAAGCTTTCTTT. It is translated as CASSTLDSVSTEAFF. The full variable domain, in which reference TRBV7-8 and TRBJ1-1 provide the parts outside the CDR3, is GAGVSQSPRYKVAKRGQDVALRCDPISGHVSLFWYQQALGQGPEFLTYFQNEAQLDKSGLPSDRFFAERPEGSVSTLKIQRTQQEDSAVYLCASSTLDSVSTEAFFGQGTRLTVV.

In this sample, this clonotype turned up many times. V usage is TRBV29-1 and J usage is TRBJ2-7; D unresolved. Trimming pared 5 bases from V and 5 bases from J, leaving 1 base between. CDR1 is SQVTM, CDR2 ANQGSEA, per germline. The CDR3 runs to 8 residues. The CDR3: CSVNEQYF. The CDR3 nucleotides read TGCAGCGTTAACGAGCAGTACTTC.

This clonotype showed up many times. V is TRBV13 and J is TRBJ1-4, with a tentative D call TRBD1 (5 bases). CDR1 is PRHDT, CDR2 FYEKMQ, per germline (reference sequence). The CDR3 sequence is 13 residues long. V was trimmed by 1 base and J by 12 bases, leaving 12 bases between them. The CDR3 is CASSLALGVELFF. In DNA, the CDR3 is TGTGCCAGCAGCTTAGCCCTGGGGGTTGAACTGTTTTTT.

This clonotype was counted a single time. V usage is TRBV25-1 and J usage is TRBJ1-4, with unresolved D. This CDR3 spans 15 amino acids. V lost 6 bases, J lost 0 bases, and 11 bases lay in between. CDR1 is MGHDK, CDR2 SYGVNS, per germline. The CDR3 DNA reads as TGTGCCAGCAGCCCCGCCCAGGCAACTAATGAAAAACTGTTTTTT. Amino acids: CASSPAQATNEKLFF.

In regard to this clonotype: The junction does not match germline at one end; this may be a read error. Written as DNA, the CDR3 is TGTGCCAACAGTTACGGCGCTGGGGGCGGATTGTACGAGCAGTACTTC. Residues: CANSYGAGGGLYEQYF. The rearrangement uses TRBV12-3 or TRBV12-4 and TRBJ2-7; tentatively, D is TRBD1 (6 bases). This CDR3 has 16 residues.

For this clonotype: At one end the junction does not follow the germline gene, possibly because of a read error. V and J are TRBV7-9 and TRBJ1-1; TRBD1 matches at 7 bases. The CDR3 has 16 amino acids. Germline V lookup: CDR1 SEHNR, CDR2 FQNEAQ (reference sequence). The CDR3 sequence: CASGFQAWTGNTEAFF. For the CDR3, the DNA is TGTGCCAGCGGCTTCCAGGCTTGGACAGGCAACACTGAAGCTTTCTTT.

This clonotype was found many times. The chain is built from TRBV7-8 and TRBJ1-1; no definite D call. CDR3 length: 14 residues. V was pared by 2 bases and J by 4 bases, with 11 bases between. Germline CDR1 and CDR2: SGHVS and FQNEAQ. In DNA form, the CDR3 reads TGTGCCAGCAGCTTACTTCCGGATAGCACTGAAGCTTTCTTT. This translates into CASSLLPDSTEAFF.

This clonotype has at least ten counts. V is TRBV12-3 or TRBV12-4 and J is TRBJ1-2; D unclear. V lost 4 bases and J lost 4, with 10 bases in between. This CDR3 comprises 13 residues. CDR3 sequence: CASSSRARYGYTF. In DNA, the CDR3 is TGTGCCAGCAGTTCTCGGGCCCGCTATGGCTACACCTTC.

The chain joins TRBV25-1 to TRBJ1-4; 8 bases are a match to TRBD1. With 8 bases clipped from V and 5 bases from J, the junction kept 4 bases outside the gene matches. CDR3 length: 13 amino acids. CDR1 and CDR2 from the germline V gene are MGHDK and SYGVNS. This chain's CDR3 is CASLTGVNEKLFF. The CDR3 nucleotides are TGTGCCAGCCTGACAGGGGTGAATGAAAAACTGTTTTTT.

This clonotype was seen repeatedly, ten times or more. V usage is TRBV20-1 and J usage is TRBJ1-4; no firm D call. CDR1 is DFQATT and CDR2 is SNEGSKA in the germline V gene (reference sequence). CDR3 length: 12 residues. Between the trimmed V and J ends, which lost 1 base and 8 bases, there was a span of 8 bases. The CDR3 reads CSARAGSEKLFF. In DNA, the CDR3 is TGCAGTGCTAGAGCAGGAAGCGAAAAACTGTTTTTT.

J is TRBJ1-5 and V is TRBV7-9; 9 bases line up with TRBD1. Germline V gene data show CDR1 as SEHNR and CDR2 as FQNEAQ (reference sequence). The ends lost 4 bases at V and 4 bases at J; junction bases unmatched: 2. There are 14 residues in the CDR3. CDR3 in DNA: TGTGCCAGCAGCTGGGACAGGGAAAATCAGCCCCAGCATTTT. Translating it yields CASSWDRENQPQHF.

About this clonotype itself: Relative to the germline gene, one junction end is altered; a read error may explain this. J is TRBJ1-5 and V is TRBV7-8; 8 nucleotides match TRBD1. There are 15 residues in the CDR3. CDR1 is SGHVS, CDR2 FQNEAQ, per germline. In DNA, the CDR3 is TGTGCCAGCAGCAAGTCAGGGGGCGCGGATCAGCCCCAGCATTTC. Its translation is CASSKSGGADQPQHF.

This chain uses TRBV7-2 with TRBJ1-1; D remains unclear. V lost 5 bases to trimming and J lost 12 bases, with 16 bases between them. CDR1 and CDR2 from the germline V gene are SGHTA and FQGNSA. This CDR3 region has 12 residues. The CDR3 here is CASSQARTATFF. The CDR3 coding sequence is TGTGCCAGCAGCCAAGCCCGGACGGCGACTTTCTTT. The full variable domain, completed using reference TRBV7-2 and TRBJ1-1, is GAGVSQSPSNKVTEKGKDVELRCDPISGHTALYWYRQSLGQGLEFLIYFQGNSAPDKSGLPSDRFSAERTGGSVSTLTIQRTQQEDSAVYLCASSQARTATFFGQGTRLTVV.

In the case of this clonotype: A much more abundant neighbour one base away suggests this may be a read error. CDR3 loop: CASSVGATGGYGYAF. The CDR3 DNA reads as TGTGCCAGCAGCGTAGGTGCGACAGGAGGCTATGGCTACGCCTTC. The V call is TRBV9, the J call TRBJ1-2; D is perhaps TRBD1 (6 bases). The CDR3 is made up of 15 amino acids. Germline CDR1 and CDR2: SGDLS and YYNGEE.

J is TRBJ1-1 and V is TRBV28, with 9 bases lining up with TRBD1. Germline V gene lookup returns CDR1 MDHEN and CDR2 SYDVKM. V shed 4 bases and J 1 base; nucleotides not matched to a gene: 4. The CDR3 is made up of 15 amino acids. The CDR3 sequence is CASSSGQGENTEAFF. CDR3 nucleotide sequence: TGTGCCAGCAGTTCGGGACAGGGAGAGAACACTGAAGCTTTCTTT.

The V gene is TRBV5-5, the J gene TRBJ2-7, with no clear D. From germline, CDR1 is SGHKS and CDR2 YYEKEE (reference sequence). The CDR3 is 14 amino acids. With 0 bases removed from V and 1 base from J, the gap between germline ends came to 8 bases. The CDR3 here is CASSLVGWSYEQYF. In DNA, the CDR3 is TGTGCCAGCAGCTTGGTTGGCTGGTCCTACGAGCAGTACTTC. The full variable domain, in which reference TRBV5-5 and TRBJ2-7 provide the parts outside the CDR3, is DAGVTQSPTHLIKTRGQQVTLRCSPISGHKSVSWYQQVLGQGPQFIFQYYEKEERGRGNFPDRFSARQFPNYSSELNVNALLLGDSALYLCASSLVGWSYEQYFGPGTRLTVT.

This clonotype showed up many times. The genes are TRBV25-1 and TRBJ2-7; 7 bases are shared with TRBD1. The CDR3 extends over 14 amino acids. Germline V lookup: CDR1 MGHDK, CDR2 SYGVNS. J was trimmed by 3 bases and V by 4 bases; bases with no gene match: 6. The DNA of the CDR3 is TGTGCCAGCAGTGCGACAGGGCCGGACTACGAGCAGTACTTC. Translating it yields CASSATGPDYEQYF.